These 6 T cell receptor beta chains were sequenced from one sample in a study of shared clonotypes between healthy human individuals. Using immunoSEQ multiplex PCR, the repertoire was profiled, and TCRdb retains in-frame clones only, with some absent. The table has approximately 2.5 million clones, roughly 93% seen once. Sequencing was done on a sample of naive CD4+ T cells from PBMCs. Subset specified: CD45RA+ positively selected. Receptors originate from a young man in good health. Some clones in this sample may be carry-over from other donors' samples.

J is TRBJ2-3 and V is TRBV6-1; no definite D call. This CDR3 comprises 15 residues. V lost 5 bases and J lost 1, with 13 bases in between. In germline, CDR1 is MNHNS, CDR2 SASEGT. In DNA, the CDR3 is TGTGCCAGCAGTCGGGCCGACTTCGGCACAGATACGCAGTATTTT. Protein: CASSRADFGTDTQYF.

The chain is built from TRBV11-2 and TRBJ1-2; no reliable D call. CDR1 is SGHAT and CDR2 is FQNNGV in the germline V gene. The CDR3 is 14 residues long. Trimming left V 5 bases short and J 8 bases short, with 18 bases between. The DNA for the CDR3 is TGTGCCAGCAGCCCCTCGGCCTCCAGAGGAGGCTACACCTTC. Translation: CASSPSASRGGYTF.

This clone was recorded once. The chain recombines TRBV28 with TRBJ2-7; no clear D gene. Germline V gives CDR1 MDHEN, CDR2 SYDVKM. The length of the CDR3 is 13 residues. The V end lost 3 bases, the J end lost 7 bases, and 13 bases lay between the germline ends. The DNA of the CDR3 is TGTGCCAGCAGTTTGGGCTCCTCTTGGGAGCAGTACTTC. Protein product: CASSLGSSWEQYF.

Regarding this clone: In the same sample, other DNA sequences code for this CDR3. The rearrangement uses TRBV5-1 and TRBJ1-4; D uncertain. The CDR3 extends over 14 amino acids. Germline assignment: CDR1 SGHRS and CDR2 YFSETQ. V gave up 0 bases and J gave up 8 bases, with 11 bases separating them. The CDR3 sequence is CASSLVGSGEKLFF. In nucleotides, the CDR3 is TGCGCCAGCAGCTTGGTAGGCAGTGGGGAAAAACTGTTTTTT.

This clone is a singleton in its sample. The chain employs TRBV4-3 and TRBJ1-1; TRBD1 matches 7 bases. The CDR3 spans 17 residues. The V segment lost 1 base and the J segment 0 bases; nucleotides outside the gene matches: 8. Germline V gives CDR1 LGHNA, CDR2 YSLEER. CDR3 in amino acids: CASSQGPQGQLNTEAFF. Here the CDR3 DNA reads TGCGCCAGCAGCCAAGGACCCCAGGGACAGTTGAACACTGAAGCTTTCTTT.

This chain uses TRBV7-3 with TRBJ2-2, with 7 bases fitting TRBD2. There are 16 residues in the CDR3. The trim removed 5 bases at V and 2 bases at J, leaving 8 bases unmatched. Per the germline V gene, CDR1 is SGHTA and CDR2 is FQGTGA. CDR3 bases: TGTGCCAGCAGCGCGTTAGCGGGCGTAAACACCGGGGAGCTGTTTTTT. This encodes CASSALAGVNTGELFF.